The clone carrying this T cell receptor beta chain was observed a handful of times. Antigen: not known. cDNA serving as the sequencing template came from extracted, reverse transcribed RNA. Method: immunoSEQ multiplex PCR; TCRdb's copy keeps in-frame clones and lacks some. Of 60,000 to 85,000 clones detected, around 65% appear once; the ten largest clones hold roughly a quarter. The entry originates in a study of CD8+ T cells in alopecia areata. Points from the study as a whole: The study found tofacitinib significantly decreased scalp clonality and expanded CD8+ clones among the top 100. On tofacitinib, scalp and blood still held many of the expanded lesional clones.

Treatment reported: oral pan-JAK inhibitor, 5-10 mg twice daily. Researchers took lesional scalp punch biopsies and peripheral blood from people who were alopecia areata patients. Sorting of CD4+ and CD8+ T cells was performed on PBMCs. The CDR3 is 13 residues long. V was clipped by 5 bases and J by 7 bases, with 13 bases between them. From germline, CDR1 is SGHDT and CDR2 YYEEEE. V is TRBV5-6 and J is TRBJ2-1, with D possibly matching TRBD2 (6 bases). The source was CD8+ T cells sorted from blood, collected at week 24, from a patient treated with tofacitinib. The sequence came from a human donor with alopecia areata. For the CDR3, the DNA is TGTGCCAGCAGTGTGCTAGCGAGGAATGAGCAGTTCTTC. The encoded protein is CASSVLARNEQFF.